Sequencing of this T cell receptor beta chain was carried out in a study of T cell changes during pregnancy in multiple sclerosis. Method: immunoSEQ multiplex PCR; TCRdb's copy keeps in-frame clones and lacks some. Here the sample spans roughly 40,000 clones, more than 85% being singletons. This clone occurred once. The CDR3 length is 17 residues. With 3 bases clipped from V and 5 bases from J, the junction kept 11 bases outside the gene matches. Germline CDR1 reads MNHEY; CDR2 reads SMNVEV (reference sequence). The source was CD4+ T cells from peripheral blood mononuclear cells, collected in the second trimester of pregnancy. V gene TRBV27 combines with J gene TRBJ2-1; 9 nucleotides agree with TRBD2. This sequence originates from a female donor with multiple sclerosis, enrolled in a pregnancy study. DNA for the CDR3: TGTGCCAGCAGTTTTTTAGCGGGAGCCCTCTCGCACAATGAGCAGTTCTTC. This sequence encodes CASSFLAGALSHNEQFF.